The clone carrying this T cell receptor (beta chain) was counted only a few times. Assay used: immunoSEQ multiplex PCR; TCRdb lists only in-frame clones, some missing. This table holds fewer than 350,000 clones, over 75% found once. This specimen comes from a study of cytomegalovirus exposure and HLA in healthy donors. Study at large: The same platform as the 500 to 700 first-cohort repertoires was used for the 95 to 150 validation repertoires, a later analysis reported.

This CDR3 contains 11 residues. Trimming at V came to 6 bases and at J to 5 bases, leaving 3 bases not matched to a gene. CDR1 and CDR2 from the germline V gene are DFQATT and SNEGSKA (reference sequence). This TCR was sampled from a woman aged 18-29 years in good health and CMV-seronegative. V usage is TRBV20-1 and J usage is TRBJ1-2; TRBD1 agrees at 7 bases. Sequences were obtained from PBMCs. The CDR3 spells CSAAGGYGYTF. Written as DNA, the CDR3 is TGCAGTGCGGCAGGGGGGTATGGCTACACCTTC.